This T cell receptor beta chain was captured by sequencing in a study of T cells in Graves' hyperthyroidism and ophthalmopathy. The overall study: Peripheral blood draws took place at initial diagnosis, ahead of any treatment.

TCR beta CDR3 regions were amplified from RNA transcripts. TCR CDR3 regions were first amplified by RT-PCR with HTBI primers. MiXCR was run by TCRdb on the multiplex PCR reads, yielding one entry per CDR3 protein. The data show 300,000 to 400,000 distinct CDR3 sequences, roughly 18% seen once. Trimming left V 5 bases short and J 1 base short, with 15 bases between. Per the germline V gene, CDR1 is LNHDA and CDR2 is SQIVND (reference sequence). This CDR3 is built from 16 residues. Uncontrolled infection, other autoimmune disease, pregnancy or lactation disqualified patients from enrolment. Study results and limitations: Appearing also in blood were most of the thyroid clonotypes expanded above 0.001. Model predictions of ophthalmopathy came a median roughly 6.4 months before onset.

Turning to this clonotype: Its specificity is unknown.

The chain uses TRBV19 and TRBJ1-5; D gene unclear. The receptor comes from a woman between 45 and 65 years old with Graves' hyperthyroidism. Sequenced input: blood. DNA of the CDR3: TGTGCCAGTAGTCCCCGGATAGTGAAGAGCAATCAGCCCCAGCATTTT. It codes for CASSPRIVKSNQPQHF.